Following are 21 T cell receptor beta chains from one sample sequenced in a study of blood T cell dynamics during melanoma immunotherapy. Time point reported: pre-treatment baseline. Only in-frame clones appear in the TCRdb table, and some are missing; sequencing was by immunoSEQ multiplex PCR. The data show fewer than 16,000 clones, about 85% seen once. Sequences were derived from blood, sampled from a patient treated with checkpoint blockade. Source of these receptors: a human donor with melanoma.

This chain connects TRBV5-1 to TRBJ2-3, with 7 nucleotides matching TRBD1. The CDR3 consists of 15 residues. V shed 4 bases and J 0 bases; nucleotides not matched to a gene: 5. CDR1 is SGHRS and CDR2 is YFSETQ in the germline V gene. This CDR3 is CASSQGTASTDTQYF. The CDR3 nucleotides are TGCGCCAGCAGCCAAGGGACAGCAAGCACAGATACGCAGTATTTT.

The sample holds a few counts of this clone. This chain uses TRBV11-2 with TRBJ1-3; D ambiguous. V dropped 5 bases and J dropped 0 bases, with 2 bases sitting between them. The length of the CDR3 is 12 residues. Germline assignment: CDR1 SGHAT and CDR2 FQNNGV. The CDR3 here is CASSLSGNTIYF. CDR3 bases: TGTGCCAGCAGCCTCTCTGGAAACACCATATATTTT.

The genes are TRBV10-3 and TRBJ1-5; tentative D call: TRBD1 (5 bases). Germline CDR1 ENHRY, CDR2 SYGVKD. This CDR3 comprises 12 residues. Trimming took 4 bases from V and 5 from J, leaving 6 bases between them. This CDR3 is CAISAGDQPQHF. The DNA for the CDR3 is TGTGCCATCAGTGCGGGGGATCAGCCCCAGCATTTT.

This chain uses TRBV5-4 with TRBJ2-1, with 7 bases lining up with TRBD1. Trimming at V came to 4 bases and at J to 6 bases, leaving 10 bases not matched to a gene. The CDR3 runs to 15 residues. Germline V gene sequence: CDR1 SGHNT, CDR2 YYREEE (reference sequence). This chain's CDR3 is CASSQTDRVPNEQFF. For the CDR3, the DNA is TGTGCCAGCAGCCAGACAGACAGGGTTCCCAATGAGCAGTTCTTC. Full variable domain (missing parts from reference TRBV5-4 and TRBJ2-1): ETGVTQSPTHLIKTRGQQVTLRCSSQSGHNTVSWYQQALGQGPQFIFQYYREEENGRGNFPPRFSGLQFPNYSSELNVNALELDDSALYLCASSQTDRVPNEQFFGPGTRLTVL.

The rearrangement uses TRBV29-1 and TRBJ1-3; D gene uncertain. V gave up 4 bases and J gave up 0 bases, with 10 bases separating them. The CDR3 is made up of 14 amino acids. Germline V gene data show CDR1 as SQVTM and CDR2 as ANQGSEA. The DNA for the CDR3 is TGCAGCGTTGCCACCGGGCCCTCTGGAAACACCATATATTTT. Translating it yields CSVATGPSGNTIYF.

The genes are TRBV9 and TRBJ2-1, with TRBD2 matching 8 bases. The ends lost 1 base at V and 8 bases at J; junction bases unmatched: 8. CDR3 length equals 15 residues. Germline V gene lookup returns CDR1 SGDLS and CDR2 YYNGEE. CDR3 sequence reads: CASSVYSGGPYEQFF. CDR3 bases: TGTGCCAGCAGCGTATACTCGGGGGGGCCCTATGAGCAGTTCTTC.

Concerning this clone itself: The junction does not match germline at one end; this may be a read error. V gene TRBV2 combines with J gene TRBJ2-3, with 7 bases that match TRBD2. The CDR3 runs 14 residues. Germline loops: CDR1 SNHLY, CDR2 FYNNEI. The CDR3 sequence is CASSVSGVTGTQYF. The CDR3 DNA reads TGTGCCAGCAGTGTGAGCGGGGTAACAGGTACGCAGTATTTT.

The chain links TRBV10-3 to TRBJ1-6; 7 bases agree with TRBD1. Germline CDR1 and CDR2: ENHRY and SYGVKD. Trimming at V came to 6 bases and at J to 5 bases, leaving 7 bases not matched to a gene. This CDR3 is 15 amino acids long. CDR3 nucleotide sequence: TGTGCCATCAGCATCCGGGACAGTGATAATTCACCCCTCCACTTT. It translates to CAISIRDSDNSPLHF.

CDR3 nucleotide sequence: TGTGCCAGCAGCTTAGTGGACAGGGGTTATGTCGCCTACGAGCAGTACTTC. Residues: CASSLVDRGYVAYEQYF. The chain is built from TRBV7-9 and TRBJ2-7; TRBD1 matches at 9 bases. The CDR3 extends over 17 amino acids. Germline values: CDR1 SEHNR, CDR2 FQNEAQ (reference sequence). Trimming cost V 1 base and J 2 bases; bases outside gene matches: 9.

V usage is TRBV29-1 and J usage is TRBJ2-2, with a possible D match to TRBD1 (5 bases). Between the trimmed V and J ends, which lost 2 bases and 2 bases, there was a span of 12 bases. The CDR3 has 15 residues. Germline V gene sequence: CDR1 SQVTM, CDR2 ANQGSEA. The CDR3 nucleotides read TGCAGCGTTGAATGTCCAGGGAAAAACACCGGGGAGCTGTTTTTT. Its translation is CSVECPGKNTGELFF.

This sequence joins TRBV5-1 and TRBJ2-7, with D unresolved. The CDR3 has 14 residues. V gave up 2 bases and J gave up 4 bases, with 13 bases separating them. Germline V CDR1 and CDR2: SGHRS, YFSETQ. In nucleotides, the CDR3 is TGCGCCAGCAGCTTAACCGAGACCTGGTACGAGCAGTACTTC. Protein product: CASSLTETWYEQYF. Based on the CDR3 plus reference TRBV5-1 and TRBJ2-7, the full variable domain is KAGVTQTPRYLIKTRGQQVTLSCSPISGHRSVSWYQQTPGQGLQFLFEYFSETQRNKGNFPGRFSGRQFSNSRSEMNVSTLELGDSALYLCASSLTETWYEQYFGPGTRLTVT.

This chain uses TRBV4-3 with TRBJ2-7; D remains unclear. The CDR3 has 15 amino acids. Trimming pared 2 bases from V and 4 bases from J, leaving 15 bases between. CDR1 and CDR2 from the germline V gene are LGHNA and YSLEER. In DNA form, the CDR3 reads TGCGCCAGCAGCCAAACCCCAGCAAAGGGATACGAGCAGTACTTC. Translation gives CASSQTPAKGYEQYF.

The rearrangement links TRBV19 to TRBJ1-1; no clear D. CDR1 is LNHDA and CDR2 is SQIVND in the germline V gene (reference sequence). V gave up 3 bases and J gave up 1 base, with 6 bases separating them. CDR3 length equals 13 residues. The CDR3 nucleotides read TGTGCCAGTAGTATCCTTCAGAACACTGAAGCTTTCTTT. Its protein is CASSILQNTEAFF.

The chain is built from TRBV6-6 and TRBJ1-4; no definite D call. The CDR3 has 15 amino acids. Trimming stripped 5 bases from V and 0 bases from J, with 10 bases between. The germline CDR1 and CDR2 sequences are MNHNY and SVGAGI (reference sequence). CDR3 sequence (DNA): TGTGCCAGCAGTAGCTACAGTGCAACTAATGAAAAACTGTTTTTT. This encodes CASSSYSATNEKLFF.

The CDR3 region is CASSLLAGNTIYF. For the CDR3, the DNA is TGTGCCAGCAGCTTGTTGGCCGGAAACACCATATATTTT. The V call is TRBV5-6, the J call TRBJ1-3; D gene ambiguous. V lost 1 base and J lost 4, with 6 bases in between. This CDR3 spans 13 amino acids. In germline, CDR1 is SGHDT, CDR2 YYEEEE.

The chain carries TRBV18 and TRBJ1-5, with 10 nucleotides matching TRBD1. The CDR3 totals 18 residues. Germline V gives CDR1 KGHSH, CDR2 LQKENI. Trimming took 3 bases from V and 1 from J; bases not matched to a gene: 9. CDR3 DNA sequence: TGTGCCAGCTCACCCTCCGGGACAGGGGTGGGCAGCAATCAGCCCCAGCATTTT. Its translation: CASSPSGTGVGSNQPQHF.

The J gene is TRBJ1-4, the V gene TRBV5-1; tentatively, D is TRBD1 (5 bases). Germline-derived CDR1 and CDR2 are SGHRS and YFSETQ. The ends were cut back, 5 bases at V and 1 base at J, with 12 bases in the middle. The CDR3 length is 15 residues. The CDR3 DNA follows: TGCGCCAGCAGTAGGGACGTCCGAACTAATGAAAAACTGTTTTTT. Protein sequence: CASSRDVRTNEKLFF.

The CDR3 sequence: CASSMLAGGKETQYF. In DNA, the CDR3 is TGTGCCAGTAGTATGTTAGCGGGGGGGAAAGAGACCCAGTACTTC. The rearrangement joins TRBV19 to TRBJ2-5; the match to TRBD2 covers 11 bases. Trimming at V came to 3 bases and at J to 3 bases, leaving 3 bases not matched to a gene. The CDR3 consists of 15 residues. Germline assignment: CDR1 LNHDA and CDR2 SQIVND (reference sequence). The full variable domain, completed using reference TRBV19 and TRBJ2-5, is DGGITQSPKYLFRKEGQNVTLSCEQNLNHDAMYWYRQDPGQGLRLIYYSQIVNDFQKGDIAEGYSVSREKKESFPLTVTSAQKNPTAFYLCASSMLAGGKETQYFGPGTRLLVL.

The J gene is TRBJ1-2, the V gene TRBV29-1; D is possibly TRBD1 (6 bases). Germline V gene data show CDR1 as SQVTM and CDR2 as ANQGSEA. CDR3 length: 14 residues. V shed 3 bases and J shed 4 bases, with 15 bases lying between them. The CDR3, as DNA: TGCAGCGTTGAGGCTACAGGGATCGGCTATGGCTACACCTTC. This gives the protein CSVEATGIGYGYTF.

V is TRBV30 and J is TRBJ2-3; TRBD1 matches 8 bases. Germline loops: CDR1 GTSNPN, CDR2 SVGIG (reference sequence). Trimming took 3 bases from V and 6 from J; bases not matched to a gene: 11. The CDR3 contains 15 residues. DNA for the CDR3: TGTGCCTGGAGGGCCAGGGGGCTGGGTAAGGATACGCAGTATTTT. Translating gives CAWRARGLGKDTQYF.

The V call is TRBV6-1, the J call TRBJ1-2, with TRBD1 matching 9 bases. V lost 11 bases to trimming and J lost 3 bases; unmatched junction nucleotides: 7. This CDR3 is built from 13 residues. Germline V gene lookup returns CDR1 MNHNS and CDR2 SASEGT. CDR3 in DNA: TGTGCCGGGGCCACAGGGGGCCACTATGGCTACACCTTC. It codes for CAGATGGHYGYTF.